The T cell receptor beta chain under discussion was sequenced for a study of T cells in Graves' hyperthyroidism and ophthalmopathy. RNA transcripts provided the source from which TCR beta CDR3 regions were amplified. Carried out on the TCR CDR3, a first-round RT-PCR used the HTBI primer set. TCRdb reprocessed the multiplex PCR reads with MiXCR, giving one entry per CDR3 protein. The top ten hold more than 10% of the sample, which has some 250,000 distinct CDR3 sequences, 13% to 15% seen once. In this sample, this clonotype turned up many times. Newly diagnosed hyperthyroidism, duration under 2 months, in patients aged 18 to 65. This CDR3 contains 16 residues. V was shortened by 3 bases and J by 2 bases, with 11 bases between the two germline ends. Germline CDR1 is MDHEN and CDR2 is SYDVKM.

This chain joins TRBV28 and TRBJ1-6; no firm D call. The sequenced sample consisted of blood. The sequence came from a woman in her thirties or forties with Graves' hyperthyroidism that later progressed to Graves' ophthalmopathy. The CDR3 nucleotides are TGTGCCAGCAGTTTCAGCGTCAGGACCTATAATTCACCCCTCCACTTT. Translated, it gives CASSFSVRTYNSPLHF.